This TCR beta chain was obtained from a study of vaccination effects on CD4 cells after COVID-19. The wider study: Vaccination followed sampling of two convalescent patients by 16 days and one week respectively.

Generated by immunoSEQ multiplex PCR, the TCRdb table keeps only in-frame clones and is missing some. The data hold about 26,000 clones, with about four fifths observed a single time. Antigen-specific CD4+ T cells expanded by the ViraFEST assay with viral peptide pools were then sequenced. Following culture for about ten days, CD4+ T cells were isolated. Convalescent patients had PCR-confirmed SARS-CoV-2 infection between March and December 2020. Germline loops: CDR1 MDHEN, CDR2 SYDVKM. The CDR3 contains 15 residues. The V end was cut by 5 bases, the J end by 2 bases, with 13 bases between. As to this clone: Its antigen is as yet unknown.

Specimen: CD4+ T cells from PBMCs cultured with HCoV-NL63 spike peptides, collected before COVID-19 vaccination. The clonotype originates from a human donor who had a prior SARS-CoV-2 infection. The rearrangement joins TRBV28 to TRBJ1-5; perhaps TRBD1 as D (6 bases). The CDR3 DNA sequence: TGTGCCAGCAGTACAGGGTTCCGGGGCAATCAGCCCCAGCATTTT. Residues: CASSTGFRGNQPQHF.